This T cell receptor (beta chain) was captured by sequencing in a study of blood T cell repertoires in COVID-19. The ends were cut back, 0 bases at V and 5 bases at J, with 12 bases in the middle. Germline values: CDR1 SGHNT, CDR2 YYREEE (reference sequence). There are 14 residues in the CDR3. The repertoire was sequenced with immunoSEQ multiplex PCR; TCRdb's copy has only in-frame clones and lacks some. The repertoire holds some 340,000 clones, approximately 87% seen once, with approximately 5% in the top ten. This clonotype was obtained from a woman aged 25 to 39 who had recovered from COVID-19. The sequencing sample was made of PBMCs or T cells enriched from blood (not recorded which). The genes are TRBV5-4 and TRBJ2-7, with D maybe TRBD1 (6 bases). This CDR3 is CASSLVPGANEQYF. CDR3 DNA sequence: TGTGCCAGCAGCTTGGTTCCAGGGGCCAACGAGCAGTACTTC.